This TCR beta chain was sequenced during a study of CD8 T cells in ankylosing spondylitis. Findings and limits, study-wide: Within ankylosing spondylitis blood, a TCR beta motif made up of eight highly homologous variants appeared to be characteristic.

Researchers built TCR beta libraries using quantitative 5'-RACE with molecular barcodes. TCRdb re-called the 5' RACE reads through MiXCR, storing one row per CDR3 protein. The profile shows 300,000 to 350,000 distinct CDR3 sequences, roughly 12% of them singletons. This clonotype appeared a few times. Its specificity is unknown. The CDR3 length is 16 residues. The V segment lost 0 bases and the J segment 4 bases; nucleotides outside the gene matches: 6. The germline CDR1 and CDR2 sequences are SGHAT and FQNNGV. The TCR comes from a female donor with ankylosing spondylitis or in good health (not recorded which). This rearrangement joins TRBV11-2 to TRBJ2-1, with TRBD2 matching 7 bases. The sample taken for sequencing was blood, either unsorted or a sorted T cell fraction (not recorded which). The CDR3 region is CASSLDWGRVYNEQFF. CDR3 bases: TGTGCCAGCAGCTTAGATTGGGGGAGGGTTTACAATGAGCAGTTCTTC.